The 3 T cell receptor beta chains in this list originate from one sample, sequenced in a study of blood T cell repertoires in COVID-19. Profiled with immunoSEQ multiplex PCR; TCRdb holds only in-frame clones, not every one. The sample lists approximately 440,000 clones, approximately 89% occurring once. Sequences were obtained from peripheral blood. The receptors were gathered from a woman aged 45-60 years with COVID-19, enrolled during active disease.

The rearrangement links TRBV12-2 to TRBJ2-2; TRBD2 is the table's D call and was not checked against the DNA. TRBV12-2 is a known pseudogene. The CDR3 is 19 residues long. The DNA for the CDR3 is TGTGCAAGTCGCATCCCAAGAACTTGGGCGGGTACGAACACCGGGGAGCTGTTTTTT. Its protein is CASRIPRTWAGTNTGELFF.

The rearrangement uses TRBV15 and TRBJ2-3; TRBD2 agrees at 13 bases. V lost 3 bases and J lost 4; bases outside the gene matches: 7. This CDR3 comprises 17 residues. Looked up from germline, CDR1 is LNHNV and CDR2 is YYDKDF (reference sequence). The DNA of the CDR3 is TGTGCCACCAGCAGCCCCGGGACTAGCGGGGCGTCAGATACGCAGTATTTT. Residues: CATSSPGTSGASDTQYF. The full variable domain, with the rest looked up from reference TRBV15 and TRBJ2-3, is DAMVIQNPRYQVTQFGKPVTLSCSQTLNHNVMYWYQQKSSQAPKLLFHYYDKDFNNEADTPDNFQSRRPNTSFCFLDIRSPGLGDTAMYLCATSSPGTSGASDTQYFGPGTRLTVL.

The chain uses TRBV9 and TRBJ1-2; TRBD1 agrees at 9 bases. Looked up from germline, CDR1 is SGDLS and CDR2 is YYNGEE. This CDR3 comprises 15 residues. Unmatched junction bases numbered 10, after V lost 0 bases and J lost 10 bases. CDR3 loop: CASSVATPGQGHYTF. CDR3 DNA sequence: TGTGCCAGCAGCGTAGCTACCCCCGGACAGGGGCACTACACCTTC.